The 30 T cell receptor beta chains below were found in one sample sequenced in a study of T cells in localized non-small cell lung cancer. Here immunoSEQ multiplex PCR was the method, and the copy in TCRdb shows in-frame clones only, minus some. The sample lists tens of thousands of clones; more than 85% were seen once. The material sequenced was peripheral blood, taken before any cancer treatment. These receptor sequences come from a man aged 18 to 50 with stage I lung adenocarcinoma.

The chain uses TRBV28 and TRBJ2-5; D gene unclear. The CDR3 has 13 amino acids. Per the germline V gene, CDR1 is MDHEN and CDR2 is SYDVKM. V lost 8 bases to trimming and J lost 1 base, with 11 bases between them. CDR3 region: CASGPVFQETQYF. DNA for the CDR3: TGTGCCAGCGGGCCTGTGTTCCAAGAGACCCAGTACTTC.

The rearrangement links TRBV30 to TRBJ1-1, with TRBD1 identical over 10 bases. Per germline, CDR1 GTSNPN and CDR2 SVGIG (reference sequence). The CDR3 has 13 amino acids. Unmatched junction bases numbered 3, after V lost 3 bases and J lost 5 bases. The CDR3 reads CAWRDRGLTEAFF. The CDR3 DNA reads TGTGCCTGGAGAGACAGGGGGCTGACTGAAGCTTTCTTT.

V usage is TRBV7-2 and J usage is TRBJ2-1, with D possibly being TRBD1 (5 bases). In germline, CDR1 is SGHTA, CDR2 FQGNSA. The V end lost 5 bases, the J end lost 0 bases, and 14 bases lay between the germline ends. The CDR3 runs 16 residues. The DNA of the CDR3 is TGTGCCAGCAGCCTCAATAGGACATACTCCTACAATGAGCAGTTCTTC. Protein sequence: CASSLNRTYSYNEQFF.

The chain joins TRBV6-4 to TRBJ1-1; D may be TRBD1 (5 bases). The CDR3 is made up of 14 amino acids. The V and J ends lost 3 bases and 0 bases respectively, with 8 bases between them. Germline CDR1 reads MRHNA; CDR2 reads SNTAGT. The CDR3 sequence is CASSETEMNTEAFF. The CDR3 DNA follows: TGTGCCAGCAGTGAGACAGAAATGAACACTGAAGCTTTCTTT.

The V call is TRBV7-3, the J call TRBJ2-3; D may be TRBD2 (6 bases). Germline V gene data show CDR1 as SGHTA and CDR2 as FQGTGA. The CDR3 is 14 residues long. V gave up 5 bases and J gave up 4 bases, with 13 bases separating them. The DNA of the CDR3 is TGTGCCAGCAGCCCCGGGGGAGCTTCAGATACGCAGTATTTT. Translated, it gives CASSPGGASDTQYF. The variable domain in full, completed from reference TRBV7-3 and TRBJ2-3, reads GAGVSQTPSNKVTEKGKYVELRCDPISGHTALYWYRQSLGQGPEFLIYFQGTGAADDSGLPNDRFFAVRPEGSVSTLKIQRTERGDSAVYLCASSPGGASDTQYFGPGTRLTVL.

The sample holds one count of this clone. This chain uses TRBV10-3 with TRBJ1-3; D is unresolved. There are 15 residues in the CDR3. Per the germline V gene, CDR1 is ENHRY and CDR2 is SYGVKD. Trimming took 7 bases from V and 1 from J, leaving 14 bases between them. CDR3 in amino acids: CAITRGTRSGNTIYF. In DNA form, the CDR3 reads TGTGCCATCACACGAGGCACCCGATCTGGAAACACCATATATTTT.

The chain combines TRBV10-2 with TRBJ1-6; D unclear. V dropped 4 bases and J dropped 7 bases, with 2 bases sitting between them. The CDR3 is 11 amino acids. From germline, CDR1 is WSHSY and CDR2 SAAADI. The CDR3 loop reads CASSGNSPLHF. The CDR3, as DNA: TGCGCCAGCAGTGGGAATTCACCCCTCCACTTT.

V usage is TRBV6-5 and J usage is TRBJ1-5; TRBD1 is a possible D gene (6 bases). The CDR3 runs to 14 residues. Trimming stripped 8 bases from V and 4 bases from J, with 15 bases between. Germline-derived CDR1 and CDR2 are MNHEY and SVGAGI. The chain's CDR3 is CASGLQGLNQPQHF. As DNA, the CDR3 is TGTGCCAGCGGCTTACAGGGTCTGAATCAGCCCCAGCATTTT.

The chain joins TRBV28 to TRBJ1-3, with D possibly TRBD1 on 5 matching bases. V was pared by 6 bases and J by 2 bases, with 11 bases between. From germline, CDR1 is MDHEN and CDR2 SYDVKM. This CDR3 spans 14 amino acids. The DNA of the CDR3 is TGTGCCAGCAGGCTAGTGGGGGCTGGAAACACCATATATTTT. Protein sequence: CASRLVGAGNTIYF.

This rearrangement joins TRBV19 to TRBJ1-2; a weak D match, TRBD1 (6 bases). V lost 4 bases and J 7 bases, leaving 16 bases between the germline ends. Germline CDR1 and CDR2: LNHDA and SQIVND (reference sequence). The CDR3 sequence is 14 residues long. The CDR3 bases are TGTGCCAGTAGTACCAAGACAGGATATATTGGCTACACCTTC. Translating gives CASSTKTGYIGYTF.

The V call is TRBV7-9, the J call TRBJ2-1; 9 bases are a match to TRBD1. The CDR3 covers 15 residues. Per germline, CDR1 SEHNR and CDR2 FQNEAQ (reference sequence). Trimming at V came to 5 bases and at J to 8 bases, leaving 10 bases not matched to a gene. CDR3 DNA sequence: TGTGCCAGCAGCCCTCCCGGGACAGGGAGGCATGAGCAGTTCTTC. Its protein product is CASSPPGTGRHEQFF.

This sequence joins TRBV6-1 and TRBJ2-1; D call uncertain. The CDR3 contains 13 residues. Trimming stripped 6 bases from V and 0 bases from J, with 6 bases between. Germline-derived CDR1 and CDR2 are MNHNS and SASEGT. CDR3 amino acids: CASRRSSYNEQFF. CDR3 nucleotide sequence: TGTGCCAGCAGACGGAGCTCCTACAATGAGCAGTTCTTC.

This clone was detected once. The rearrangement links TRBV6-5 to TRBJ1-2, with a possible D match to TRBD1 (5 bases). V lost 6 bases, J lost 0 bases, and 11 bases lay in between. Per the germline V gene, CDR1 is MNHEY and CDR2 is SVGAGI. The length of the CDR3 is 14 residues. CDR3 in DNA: TGTGCCAGCAGGACAGACCGGTCTAACTATGGCTACACCTTC. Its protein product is CASRTDRSNYGYTF.

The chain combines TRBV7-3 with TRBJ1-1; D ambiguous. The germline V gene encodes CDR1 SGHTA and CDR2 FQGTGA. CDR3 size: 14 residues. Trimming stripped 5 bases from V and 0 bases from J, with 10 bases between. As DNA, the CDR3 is TGTGCCAGCAGCGTGGGAGGCCTGAACACTGAAGCTTTCTTT. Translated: CASSVGGLNTEAFF.

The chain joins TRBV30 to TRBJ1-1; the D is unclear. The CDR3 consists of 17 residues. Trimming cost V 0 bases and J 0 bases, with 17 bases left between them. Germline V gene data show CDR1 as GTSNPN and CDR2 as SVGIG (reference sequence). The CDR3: CAWSVTRAPKMNTEAFF. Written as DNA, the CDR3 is TGTGCCTGGAGTGTAACGCGGGCTCCCAAAATGAACACTGAAGCTTTCTTT. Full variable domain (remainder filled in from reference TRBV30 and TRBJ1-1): SQTIHQWPATLVQPVGSPLSLECTVEGTSNPNLYWYRQAAGRGLQLLFYSVGIGQISSEVPQNLSASRPQDRQFILSSKKLLLSDSGFYLCAWSVTRAPKMNTEAFFGQGTRLTVV.

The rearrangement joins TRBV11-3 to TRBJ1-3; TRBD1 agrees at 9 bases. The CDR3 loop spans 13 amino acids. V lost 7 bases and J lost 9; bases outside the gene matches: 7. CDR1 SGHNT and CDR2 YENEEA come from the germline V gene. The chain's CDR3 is CASTGTGFVTIYF. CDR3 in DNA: TGTGCCAGCACCGGGACAGGGTTTGTCACCATATATTTT.

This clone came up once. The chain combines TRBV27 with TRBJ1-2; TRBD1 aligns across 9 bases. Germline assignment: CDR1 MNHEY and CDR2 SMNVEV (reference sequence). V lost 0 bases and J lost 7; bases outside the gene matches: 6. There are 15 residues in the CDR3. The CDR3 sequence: CASSLSRDRATGYTF. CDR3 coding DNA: TGTGCCAGCAGTTTATCGCGGGACAGGGCTACTGGCTACACCTTC.

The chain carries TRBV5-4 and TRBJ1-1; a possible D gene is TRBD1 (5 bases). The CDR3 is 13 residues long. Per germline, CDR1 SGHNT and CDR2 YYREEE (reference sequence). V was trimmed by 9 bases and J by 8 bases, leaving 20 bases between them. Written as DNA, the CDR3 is TGTGCCACCAACGGCGGGCCACGGGGCGAAGCTTTCTTT. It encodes CATNGGPRGEAFF.

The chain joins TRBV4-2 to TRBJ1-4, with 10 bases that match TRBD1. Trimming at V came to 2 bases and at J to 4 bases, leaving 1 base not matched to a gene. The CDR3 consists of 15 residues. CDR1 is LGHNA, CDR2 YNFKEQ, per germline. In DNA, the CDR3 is TGTGCCAGCAGCCAATGGGACAGGGGTAATGAAAAACTGTTTTTT. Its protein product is CASSQWDRGNEKLFF.

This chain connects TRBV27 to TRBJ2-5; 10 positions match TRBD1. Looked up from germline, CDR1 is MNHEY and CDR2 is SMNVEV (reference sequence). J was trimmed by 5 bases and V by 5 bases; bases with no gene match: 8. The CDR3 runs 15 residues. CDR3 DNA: TGTGCCAGCAGTAGGGACAGGGGTGTAGGGGAGACCCAGTACTTC. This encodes CASSRDRGVGETQYF.

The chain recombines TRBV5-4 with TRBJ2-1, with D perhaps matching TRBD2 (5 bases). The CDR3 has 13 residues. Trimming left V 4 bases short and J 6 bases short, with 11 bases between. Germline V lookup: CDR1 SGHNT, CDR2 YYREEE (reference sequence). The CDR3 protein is CASSRPEGNEQFF. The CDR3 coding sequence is TGTGCCAGCAGCCGTCCCGAGGGCAATGAGCAGTTCTTC. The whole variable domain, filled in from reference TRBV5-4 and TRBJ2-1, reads ETGVTQSPTHLIKTRGQQVTLRCSSQSGHNTVSWYQQALGQGPQFIFQYYREEENGRGNFPPRFSGLQFPNYSSELNVNALELDDSALYLCASSRPEGNEQFFGPGTRLTVL.

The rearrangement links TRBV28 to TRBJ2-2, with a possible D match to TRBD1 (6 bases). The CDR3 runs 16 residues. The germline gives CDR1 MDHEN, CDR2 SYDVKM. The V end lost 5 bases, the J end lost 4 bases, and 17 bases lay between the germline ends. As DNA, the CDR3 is TGTGCCAGCAGTCCCCTACAGGGAGTAGGCACCGGGGAGCTGTTTTTT. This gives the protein CASSPLQGVGTGELFF.

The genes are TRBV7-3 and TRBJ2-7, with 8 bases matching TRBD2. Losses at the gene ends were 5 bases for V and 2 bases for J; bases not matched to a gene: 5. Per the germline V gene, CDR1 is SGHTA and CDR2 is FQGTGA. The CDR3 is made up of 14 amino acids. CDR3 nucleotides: TGTGCCAGCAGCCCAGCGGGGGAAACCTACGAGCAGTACTTC. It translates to CASSPAGETYEQYF.

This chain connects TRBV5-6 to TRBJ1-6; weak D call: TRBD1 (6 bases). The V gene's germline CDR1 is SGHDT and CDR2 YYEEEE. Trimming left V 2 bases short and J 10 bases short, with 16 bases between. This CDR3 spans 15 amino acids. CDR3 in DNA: TGTGCCAGCAGCTTCTTGACAGGCGACGGATCACCCCTCCACTTT. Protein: CASSFLTGDGSPLHF.

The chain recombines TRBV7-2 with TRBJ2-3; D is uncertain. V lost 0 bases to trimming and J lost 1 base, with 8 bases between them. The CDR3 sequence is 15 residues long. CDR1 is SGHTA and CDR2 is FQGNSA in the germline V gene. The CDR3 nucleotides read TGTGCCAGCAGCTTAGCGCCCAGTGGCACAGATACGCAGTATTTT. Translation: CASSLAPSGTDTQYF.

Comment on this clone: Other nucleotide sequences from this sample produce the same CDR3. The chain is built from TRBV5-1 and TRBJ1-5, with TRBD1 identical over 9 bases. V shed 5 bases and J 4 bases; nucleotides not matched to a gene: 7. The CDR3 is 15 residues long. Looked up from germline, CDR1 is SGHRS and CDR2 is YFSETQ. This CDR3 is CASSPGTGTNQPQHF. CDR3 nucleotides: TGCGCCAGCAGTCCAGGGACAGGGACGAATCAGCCCCAGCATTTT.

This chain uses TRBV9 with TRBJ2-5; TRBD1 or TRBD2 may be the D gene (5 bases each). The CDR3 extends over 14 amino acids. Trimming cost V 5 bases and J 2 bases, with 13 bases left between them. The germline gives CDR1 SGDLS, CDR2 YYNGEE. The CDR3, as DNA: TGTGCCAGCAGTCTAACGGGACCACAAGAGACCCAGTACTTC. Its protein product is CASSLTGPQETQYF.

CDR3 nucleotides: TGCGCCAGCACCTTCCAGGGGAAGGATGGCTACACCTTC. Its translation is CASTFQGKDGYTF. The V and J genes are TRBV5-1 and TRBJ1-2; possibly TRBD1 for D (6 bases). Germline CDR1 and CDR2: SGHRS and YFSETQ. The CDR3 sequence is 13 residues long. V shed 6 bases and J shed 6 bases, with 15 bases lying between them.

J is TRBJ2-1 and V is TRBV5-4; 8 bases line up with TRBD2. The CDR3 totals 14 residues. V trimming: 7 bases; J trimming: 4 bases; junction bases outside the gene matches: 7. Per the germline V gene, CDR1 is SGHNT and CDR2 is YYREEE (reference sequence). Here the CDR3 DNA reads TGTGCCAGCTCCGATCGGGGGGGGTACAATGAGCAGTTCTTC. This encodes CASSDRGGYNEQFF.

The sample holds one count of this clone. The CDR3, as DNA: TGTGCCACCAGCTTAGACTCGGGGGAGGGTCAGCCCCAGCATTTT. This sequence encodes CATSLDSGEGQPQHF. V gene TRBV15 combines with J gene TRBJ1-5; D is perhaps TRBD1 (5 bases). The ends were cut back, 5 bases at V and 6 bases at J, with 17 bases in the middle. In germline, CDR1 is LNHNV, CDR2 YYDKDF (reference sequence). The CDR3 is 15 amino acids.